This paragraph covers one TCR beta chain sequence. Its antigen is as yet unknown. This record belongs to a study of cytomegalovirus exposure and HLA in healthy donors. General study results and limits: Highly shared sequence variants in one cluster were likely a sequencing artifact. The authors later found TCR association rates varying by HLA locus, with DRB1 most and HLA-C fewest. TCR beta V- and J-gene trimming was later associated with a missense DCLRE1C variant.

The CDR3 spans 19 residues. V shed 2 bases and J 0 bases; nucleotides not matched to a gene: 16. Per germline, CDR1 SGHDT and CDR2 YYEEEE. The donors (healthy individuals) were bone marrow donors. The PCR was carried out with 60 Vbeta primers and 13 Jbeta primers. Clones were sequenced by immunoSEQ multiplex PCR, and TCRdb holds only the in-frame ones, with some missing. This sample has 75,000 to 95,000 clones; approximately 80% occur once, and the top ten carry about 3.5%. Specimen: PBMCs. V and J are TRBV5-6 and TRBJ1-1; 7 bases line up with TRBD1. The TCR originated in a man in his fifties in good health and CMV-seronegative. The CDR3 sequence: CASSFQGGALSFMNTEAFF. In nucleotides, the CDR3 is TGTGCCAGCAGCTTTCAGGGGGGCGCTTTGTCTTTTATGAACACTGAAGCTTTCTTT.